This is a list of T cell receptor beta chains from one sample in a study of regulatory T cells in long-lasting Graves disease. From the multiplex PCR reads, TCRdb called clonotypes with MiXCR, one entry per CDR3 protein. The table has 300,000 to 500,000 distinct CDR3 sequences, less than 25% seen once. Specimen: peripheral blood mononuclear cells (PBMCs), collected when the disease was refractory, from a patient treated with antithyroid drugs. Receptors originate from a female donor with Graves disease. CDR3s include the opening cysteine and the closing phenylalanine or tryptophan. Each record gives: V gene, D gene, clone size, J gene, CDR3 DNA, CDR3 protein. The D gene is left open where the match is weak. The listing skips clone size in some rows; elsewhere it reads once, few, many or a size class.

v_gene: TRBV20-1
d_gene: TRBD2
abundance: .
j_gene: TRBJ2-5
CDR3nt: TGCAGTGCTAGAGGCGGGGGACGAGGCGGGAGTCCCGAGACCCAGTACTTC
CDR3aa: CSARGGGRGGSPETQYF

v_gene: TRBV6-2/TRBV6-3
d_gene: .
abundance: .
j_gene: TRBJ1-1
CDR3nt: TGTGCCAGCAGTTACGGGACCCATGGCACTGAAGCTTTCTTT
CDR3aa: CASSYGTHGTEAFF

v_gene: TRBV5-6
d_gene: TRBD1
abundance: .
j_gene: TRBJ2-2
CDR3nt: TGTGCCAGCAGCCAACAGGGGGCCGGGGAGCTGTTTTTT
CDR3aa: CASSQQGAGELFF

v_gene: TRBV2
d_gene: .
abundance: many
j_gene: TRBJ2-5
CDR3nt: TGTGCCAGCAGCTCCTACTGGGGGGGCGTTCAAGAGACCCAGTACTTC
CDR3aa: CASSSYWGGVQETQYF

v_gene: TRBV27
d_gene: .
abundance: few
j_gene: TRBJ1-5
CDR3nt: TGTGCCAGCAGTTTAATCGGGGAGGTGAGCAATCAGCCCCAGCATTTT
CDR3aa: CASSLIGEVSNQPQHF

v_gene: TRBV7-6
d_gene: .
abundance: .
j_gene: TRBJ2-1
CDR3nt: TGTGCCAGCAGCTTAGAAGCGACCGCTTACAATGAGCAGTTCTTC
CDR3aa: CASSLEATAYNEQFF

v_gene: TRBV2
d_gene: .
abundance: many
j_gene: TRBJ2-7
CDR3nt: TGTGCCAGCACTGAGGCAAGCGGGCAGTACTTC
CDR3aa: CASTEASGQYF

v_gene: TRBV24-1
d_gene: TRBD1
abundance: .
j_gene: TRBJ2-1
CDR3nt: TGTGCCACCAGTGCCGTGGGACAGGGTTTAGGGAGCTCCTACAATGAGCAGTTCTTC
CDR3aa: CATSAVGQGLGSSYNEQFF

v_gene: TRBV29-1
d_gene: .
abundance: .
j_gene: TRBJ2-2
CDR3nt: TGCAGCGTTGGCGGGGCAGGGTTCACCGGGGAGCTGTTTTTT
CDR3aa: CSVGGAGFTGELFF

v_gene: TRBV20-1
d_gene: .
abundance: once
j_gene: TRBJ2-6
CDR3nt: TGCAGTGCTAGACCTATCTCCGGGGGACAATCTGGGGCCAACGTCCTGACTTTC
CDR3aa: CSARPISGGQSGANVLTF

v_gene: TRBV20-1
d_gene: .
abundance: few
j_gene: TRBJ2-5
CDR3nt: TGCAGTGGGGGCTTGCTGGGGACCCAGTACTTC
CDR3aa: CSGGLLGTQYF

v_gene: TRBV5-6
d_gene: .
abundance: many
j_gene: TRBJ1-2
CDR3nt: TGTGCCAGCAGCTCAAACGGGGGCGATGGCTACACCTTC
CDR3aa: CASSSNGGDGYTF

v_gene: TRBV15
d_gene: TRBD2
abundance: few
j_gene: TRBJ2-7
CDR3nt: TGTGCCACCAGCAGGACCGGGGGGGAGCAGTACTTC
CDR3aa: CATSRTGGEQYF

v_gene: TRBV12-3/TRBV12-4
d_gene: .
abundance: many
j_gene: TRBJ1-5
CDR3nt: TGTGCCAGCAGTTTAGCGCGGACAGATCAGCCCCAGCATTTT
CDR3aa: CASSLARTDQPQHF

v_gene: TRBV20-1
d_gene: TRBD1
abundance: many
j_gene: TRBJ2-5
CDR3nt: TGCAGTGCTAGCCTGGGACAGGGGGTCTTGGAGACCCAGTACTTC
CDR3aa: CSASLGQGVLETQYF

v_gene: TRBV2
d_gene: TRBD1
abundance: many
j_gene: TRBJ1-4
CDR3nt: TGTGCCAGCAGTGGACAGGGCGGGAGTGAAAAACTGTTTTTT
CDR3aa: CASSGQGGSEKLFF

v_gene: TRBV4-3
d_gene: .
abundance: .
j_gene: TRBJ1-1
CDR3nt: TGCGCCAGCAGCCCCCAAGGATCGAGCGCTGAAGCTTTCTTT
CDR3aa: CASSPQGSSAEAFF

v_gene: TRBV5-1
d_gene: .
abundance: .
j_gene: TRBJ1-1
CDR3nt: TGCGCCAGCAGCCAGAATGGGGGGTTTGGGACTGAAGCTTTCTTT
CDR3aa: CASSQNGGFGTEAFF

v_gene: TRBV19
d_gene: TRBD2
abundance: .
j_gene: TRBJ2-5
CDR3nt: TGTGCCAGTAGTATTTCAGCGGGAGTCATCCAAGAGACCCAGTACTTC
CDR3aa: CASSISAGVIQETQYF

v_gene: TRBV7-2
d_gene: .
abundance: few
j_gene: TRBJ2-3
CDR3nt: TGTGCCAGCAGCTTAGTGGCTAGCAGCACAGATACGCAGTATTTT
CDR3aa: CASSLVASSTDTQYF

v_gene: TRBV11-2
d_gene: TRBD2
abundance: few
j_gene: TRBJ2-7
CDR3nt: TGTGCCAGCAGCTTAGGAAAACGTGTCGAGACTAGCGGGCGGGACGAGCAGTACTTC
CDR3aa: CASSLGKRVETSGRDEQYF

v_gene: TRBV5-1
d_gene: .
abundance: .
j_gene: TRBJ2-2
CDR3nt: TGCGCCAGCAGCTATAGCCGGTCTACCGGGGAGCTGTTTTTT
CDR3aa: CASSYSRSTGELFF

v_gene: TRBV4-2
d_gene: .
abundance: many
j_gene: TRBJ1-1
CDR3nt: TGCGCCAGCAGCCAAGATAGAGGGACTGAAGCTTTCTTT
CDR3aa: CASSQDRGTEAFF

v_gene: TRBV4-1
d_gene: .
abundance: once
j_gene: TRBJ2-1
CDR3nt: TGCGCCAGCAGCTACCCGGGGTACAATGAGCAGTTCTTC
CDR3aa: CASSYPGYNEQFF

v_gene: TRBV5-1
d_gene: .
abundance: few
j_gene: TRBJ2-7
CDR3nt: TGCGCCAGCAGCTTGGCGGACGACTACGAGCAGTACTTC
CDR3aa: CASSLADDYEQYF

v_gene: TRBV6-1
d_gene: .
abundance: .
j_gene: TRBJ1-4
CDR3nt: TGTGCCAGCGCAAGAGGACAGCTTAATGAAAAACTGTTTTTT
CDR3aa: CASARGQLNEKLFF

v_gene: TRBV20-1
d_gene: TRBD1
abundance: .
j_gene: TRBJ1-4
CDR3nt: TGCAGTGCGACGGGACAGGGGAATGAAAAACTGTTTTTT
CDR3aa: CSATGQGNEKLFF

v_gene: TRBV2
d_gene: .
abundance: many
j_gene: TRBJ2-5
CDR3nt: TGTGCCAGCGGCCAAGAGACCCAGTACTTC
CDR3aa: CASGQETQYF

v_gene: TRBV5-1
d_gene: TRBD2
abundance: .
j_gene: TRBJ2-1
CDR3nt: TGCGCCAGCAGTCCGGGACTAGAGGAAGGTGAGCAGTTCTTC
CDR3aa: CASSPGLEEGEQFF

v_gene: TRBV7-9
d_gene: TRBD1
abundance: .
j_gene: TRBJ1-2
CDR3nt: TGTGCCAGCAGCTCAGGGACAGGGCTCATATTGGATGGCTACACCTTC
CDR3aa: CASSSGTGLILDGYTF

v_gene: TRBV3-1
d_gene: .
abundance: .
j_gene: TRBJ2-5
CDR3nt: TGTGCCAGCAGCCAAGATGGGGGAGAACAAGAGACCCAGTACTTC
CDR3aa: CASSQDGGEQETQYF

v_gene: TRBV20-1
d_gene: TRBD1
abundance: .
j_gene: TRBJ1-2
CDR3nt: TGCAGTGCTAGATTAGGACAGGGCTCAAACTATGGCTACACCTTC
CDR3aa: CSARLGQGSNYGYTF

v_gene: TRBV12-3/TRBV12-4
d_gene: TRBD1
abundance: .
j_gene: TRBJ2-5
CDR3nt: TGTGCCAGCAGTCCAGACAGGGGAAAGGAGGAGACCCAGTACTTC
CDR3aa: CASSPDRGKEETQYF

v_gene: TRBV6-1
d_gene: .
abundance: .
j_gene: TRBJ2-2
CDR3nt: TGTGCCAGCAGTCATACCCGGGCCGGGGAGCTGTTTTTT
CDR3aa: CASSHTRAGELFF

v_gene: TRBV13
d_gene: TRBD1
abundance: many
j_gene: TRBJ2-7
CDR3nt: TGTGCCAGCAGCCAGGACAGGGGGTCAGGAAGTCGCGAGCAGTACTTC
CDR3aa: CASSQDRGSGSREQYF

v_gene: TRBV12-3/TRBV12-4
d_gene: TRBD1
abundance: .
j_gene: TRBJ2-7
CDR3nt: TGTGCCAGCAGTCTACAGGGGGGACTCTCCTACGAGCAGTACTTC
CDR3aa: CASSLQGGLSYEQYF

v_gene: TRBV20-1
d_gene: .
abundance: many
j_gene: TRBJ1-2
CDR3nt: TGCAGTGCTAGAACAGATCACTACTATGGCTACACCTTC
CDR3aa: CSARTDHYYGYTF

v_gene: TRBV19
d_gene: .
abundance: few
j_gene: TRBJ2-2
CDR3nt: TGTGCCAGTAGTATCTACACCGGGGAGCTGTTTTTT
CDR3aa: CASSIYTGELFF

v_gene: TRBV10-3
d_gene: .
abundance: .
j_gene: TRBJ2-3
CDR3nt: TGTGCCATCCGTGTCCGGGATACGCAGTATTTT
CDR3aa: CAIRVRDTQYF

v_gene: TRBV7-6
d_gene: .
abundance: once
j_gene: TRBJ2-7
CDR3nt: TGTGCCAGCAGCTCCTATGCGTGGGGGGAAGCCTACGAGCAGTACTTC
CDR3aa: CASSSYAWGEAYEQYF

v_gene: TRBV19
d_gene: .
abundance: few
j_gene: TRBJ1-5
CDR3nt: TGTGCCAGTAGTATAGTAGGTAGCAATCAGCCCCAGCATTTT
CDR3aa: CASSIVGSNQPQHF

v_gene: TRBV7-2
d_gene: TRBD1
abundance: .
j_gene: TRBJ1-4
CDR3nt: TGTGCCAGCAGCTTACGACAGGGATCGGTGGGTGAAAAACTGTTTTTT
CDR3aa: CASSLRQGSVGEKLFF

v_gene: TRBV12-3/TRBV12-4
d_gene: .
abundance: many
j_gene: TRBJ1-2
CDR3nt: TGTGCCAGCAGGGCTAACTATGGCTACACCTTC
CDR3aa: CASRANYGYTF

v_gene: TRBV9
d_gene: .
abundance: .
j_gene: TRBJ1-6
CDR3nt: TGTGCCAGCAGCGTAGTTGAGGGGGACTCACCCCTCCACTTT
CDR3aa: CASSVVEGDSPLHF

v_gene: TRBV6-2/TRBV6-3
d_gene: TRBD2
abundance: .
j_gene: TRBJ2-3
CDR3nt: TGTGCCAGCAGTGGAATAGCGGGAGATGAAGATACGCAGTATTTT
CDR3aa: CASSGIAGDEDTQYF

v_gene: TRBV6-5
d_gene: .
abundance: many
j_gene: TRBJ2-7
CDR3nt: TGTGCCAGCAGTTACGGGGAGGCGGAGGACTACGAGCAGTACTTC
CDR3aa: CASSYGEAEDYEQYF

v_gene: TRBV2
d_gene: .
abundance: many
j_gene: TRBJ1-3
CDR3nt: TGTGCCAGCAGGGTGGGCCTCGCATCTCTCGGTTACACCATATATTTT
CDR3aa: CASRVGLASLGYTIYF

v_gene: TRBV6-9
d_gene: .
abundance: .
j_gene: TRBJ1-3
CDR3nt: TGTGCCAGCAGTTATCGGGGAGGCTCTGGAAACACCATATATTTT
CDR3aa: CASSYRGGSGNTIYF

v_gene: TRBV18
d_gene: .
abundance: .
j_gene: TRBJ1-1
CDR3nt: TGTGCCAGCTCACAAACGGTAATGCTTCGGGCGACTGAAGCTTTCTTT
CDR3aa: CASSQTVMLRATEAFF

v_gene: TRBV11-3
d_gene: .
abundance: few
j_gene: TRBJ2-2
CDR3nt: TGTGCCAGCAGCTGGACTACCACCGGGGAGCTGTTTTTT
CDR3aa: CASSWTTTGELFF

v_gene: TRBV28
d_gene: .
abundance: many
j_gene: TRBJ2-5
CDR3nt: TGTGCCAGCAGCCCCTTCGGGAGTAACGTTAAGACCCAGTACTTC
CDR3aa: CASSPFGSNVKTQYF

v_gene: TRBV6-5
d_gene: TRBD2
abundance: .
j_gene: TRBJ2-5
CDR3nt: TGTGCCAGCAGTTACTCCGGGACTAGAGACCTCCCCCGGACCCAGTACTTC
CDR3aa: CASSYSGTRDLPRTQYF

v_gene: TRBV20-1
d_gene: .
abundance: many
j_gene: TRBJ2-5
CDR3nt: TGCAGTGTGTCCCGGGAGACCCAGTACTTC
CDR3aa: CSVSRETQYF

v_gene: TRBV28
d_gene: .
abundance: many
j_gene: TRBJ1-3
CDR3nt: TGTGCCAGCAGGCCTCAAGATGGAAACACCATATATTTT
CDR3aa: CASRPQDGNTIYF

v_gene: TRBV27
d_gene: .
abundance: .
j_gene: TRBJ2-7
CDR3nt: TGTGCCAGCAGTTGGTATCCAGGCGGGGAGCAGTACTTC
CDR3aa: CASSWYPGGEQYF

v_gene: TRBV28
d_gene: TRBD1
abundance: .
j_gene: TRBJ1-5
CDR3nt: TGTGCCAGCAGTTTAACCCCCGGGACAGCTCAGCCCCAGCATTTT
CDR3aa: CASSLTPGTAQPQHF

v_gene: TRBV12-3/TRBV12-4
d_gene: .
abundance: many
j_gene: TRBJ1-1
CDR3nt: TGTGCCAGTTTGAGGGGCAGTGTCACTGAAGCTTTCTTT
CDR3aa: CASLRGSVTEAFF

v_gene: TRBV20-1
d_gene: .
abundance: .
j_gene: TRBJ2-7
CDR3nt: TGCAGTGCCCGCGGTCGCCAGACTATCTACGAGCAGTACTTC
CDR3aa: CSARGRQTIYEQYF

v_gene: TRBV5-1
d_gene: .
abundance: few
j_gene: TRBJ2-6
CDR3nt: TGCGCCAGCAGCACCGGCGGACCCGTGGACTCTGGGGCCAACGTCCTGACTTTC
CDR3aa: CASSTGGPVDSGANVLTF